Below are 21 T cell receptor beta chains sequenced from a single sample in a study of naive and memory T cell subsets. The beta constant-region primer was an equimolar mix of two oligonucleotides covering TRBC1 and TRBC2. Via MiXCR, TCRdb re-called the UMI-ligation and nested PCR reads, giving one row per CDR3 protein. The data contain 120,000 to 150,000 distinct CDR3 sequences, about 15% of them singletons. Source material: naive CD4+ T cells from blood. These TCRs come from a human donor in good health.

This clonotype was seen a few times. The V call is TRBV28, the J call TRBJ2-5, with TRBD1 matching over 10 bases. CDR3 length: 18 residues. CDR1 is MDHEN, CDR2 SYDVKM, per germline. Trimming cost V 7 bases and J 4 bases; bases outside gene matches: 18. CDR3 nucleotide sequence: TGTGCCAGCACCGTAATGGGTCCCTGGACAGGGGGAGGAGAGACCCAGTACTTC. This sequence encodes CASTVMGPWTGGGETQYF.

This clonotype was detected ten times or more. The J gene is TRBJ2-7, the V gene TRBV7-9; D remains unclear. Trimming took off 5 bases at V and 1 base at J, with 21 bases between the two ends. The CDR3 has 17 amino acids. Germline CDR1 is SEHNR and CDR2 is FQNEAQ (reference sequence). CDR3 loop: CASSPDGQYLASYEQYF. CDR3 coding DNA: TGTGCCAGCAGCCCGGACGGTCAATATCTGGCATCCTACGAGCAGTACTTC.

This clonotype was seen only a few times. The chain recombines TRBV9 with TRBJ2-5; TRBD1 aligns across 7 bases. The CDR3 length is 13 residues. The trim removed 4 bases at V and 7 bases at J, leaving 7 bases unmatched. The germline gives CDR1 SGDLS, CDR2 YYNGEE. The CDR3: CASSNDRDGTQYF. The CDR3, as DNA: TGTGCCAGCAGCAACGACAGGGACGGGACCCAGTACTTC.

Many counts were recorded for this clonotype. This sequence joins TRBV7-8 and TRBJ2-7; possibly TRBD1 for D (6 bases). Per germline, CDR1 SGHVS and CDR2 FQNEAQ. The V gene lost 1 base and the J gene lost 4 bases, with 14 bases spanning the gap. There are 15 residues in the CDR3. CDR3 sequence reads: CASSLEGQGQYEQYF. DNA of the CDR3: TGTGCCAGCAGCTTAGAAGGTCAGGGGCAGTACGAGCAGTACTTC.

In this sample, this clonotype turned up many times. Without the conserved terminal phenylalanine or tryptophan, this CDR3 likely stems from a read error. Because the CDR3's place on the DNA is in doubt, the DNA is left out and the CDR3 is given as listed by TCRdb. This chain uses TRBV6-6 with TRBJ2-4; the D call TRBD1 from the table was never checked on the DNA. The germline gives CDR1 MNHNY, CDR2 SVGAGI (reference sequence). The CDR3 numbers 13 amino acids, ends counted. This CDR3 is CASSPSGTGGLIV.

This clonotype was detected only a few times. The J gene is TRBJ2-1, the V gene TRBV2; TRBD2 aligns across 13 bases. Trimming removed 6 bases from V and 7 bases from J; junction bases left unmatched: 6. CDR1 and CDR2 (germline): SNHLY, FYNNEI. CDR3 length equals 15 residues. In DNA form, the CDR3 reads TGTGCCAGCAGGAAACTAGCGGGAGGGCCTAATGAGCAGTTCTTC. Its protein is CASRKLAGGPNEQFF.

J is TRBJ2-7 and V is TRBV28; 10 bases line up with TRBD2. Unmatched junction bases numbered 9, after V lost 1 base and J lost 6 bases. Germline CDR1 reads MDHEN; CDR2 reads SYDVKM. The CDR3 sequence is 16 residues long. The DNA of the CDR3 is TGTGCCAGCAGTTTATTGCCGGGACTAGCGTTAGGCGAGCAGTACTTC. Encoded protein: CASSLLPGLALGEQYF.

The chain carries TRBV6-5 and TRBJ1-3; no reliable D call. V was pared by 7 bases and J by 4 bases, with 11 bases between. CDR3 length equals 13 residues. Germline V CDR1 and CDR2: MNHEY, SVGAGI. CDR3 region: CASTGSSGNTIYF. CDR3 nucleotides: TGTGCCAGCACTGGGAGCTCCGGAAACACCATATATTTT.

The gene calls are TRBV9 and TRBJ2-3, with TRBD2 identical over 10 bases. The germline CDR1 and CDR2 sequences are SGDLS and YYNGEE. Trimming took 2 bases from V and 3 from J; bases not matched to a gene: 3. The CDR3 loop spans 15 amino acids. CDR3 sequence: CASSVTSGTTDTQYF. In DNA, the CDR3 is TGTGCCAGCAGCGTCACTAGCGGGACGACAGATACGCAGTATTTT.

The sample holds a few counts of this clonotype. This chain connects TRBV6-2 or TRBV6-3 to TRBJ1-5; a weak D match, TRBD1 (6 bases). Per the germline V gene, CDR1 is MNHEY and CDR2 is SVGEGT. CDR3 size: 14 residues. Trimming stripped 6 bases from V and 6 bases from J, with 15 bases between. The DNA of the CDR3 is TGTGCCAGCAGCCCCCAGGGGTATACTCAGCCCCAGCATTTT. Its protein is CASSPQGYTQPQHF.

The CDR3 nucleotides are TGTGCCAGTAGTACAACAGGGGATTCACCCCTCCACTTT. Its translation is CASSTTGDSPLHF. The rearrangement joins TRBV19 to TRBJ1-6; TRBD1 aligns across 7 bases. Germline CDR1 and CDR2: LNHDA and SQIVND (reference sequence). V was pared by 4 bases and J by 8 bases, with 2 bases of the junction left unmatched. This CDR3 is built from 13 residues. Full variable domain (rest looked up from reference TRBV19 and TRBJ1-6): DGGITQSPKYLFRKEGQNVTLSCEQNLNHDAMYWYRQDPGQGLRLIYYSQIVNDFQKGDIAEGYSVSREKKESFPLTVTSAQKNPTAFYLCASSTTGDSPLHFGNGTRLTVT.

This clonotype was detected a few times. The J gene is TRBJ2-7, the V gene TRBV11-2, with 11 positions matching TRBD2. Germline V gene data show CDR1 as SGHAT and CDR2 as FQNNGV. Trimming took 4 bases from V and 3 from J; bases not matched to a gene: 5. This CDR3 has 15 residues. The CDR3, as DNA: TGTGCCAGCAGCTCTGTTAGCGGGAGGGACTACGAGCAGTACTTC. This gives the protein CASSSVSGRDYEQYF.

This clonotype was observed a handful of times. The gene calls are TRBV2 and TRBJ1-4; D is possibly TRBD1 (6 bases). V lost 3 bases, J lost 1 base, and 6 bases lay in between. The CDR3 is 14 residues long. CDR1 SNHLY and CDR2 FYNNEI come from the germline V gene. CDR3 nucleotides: TGTGCCAGCAGTGAGGACAGAACTAATGAAAAACTGTTTTTT. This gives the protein CASSEDRTNEKLFF. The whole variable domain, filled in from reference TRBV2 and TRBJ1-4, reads EPEVTQTPSHQVTQMGQEVILRCVPISNHLYFYWYRQILGQKVEFLVSFYNNEISEKSEIFDDQFSVERPDGSNFTLKIRSTKLEDSAMYFCASSEDRTNEKLFFGSGTQLSVL.

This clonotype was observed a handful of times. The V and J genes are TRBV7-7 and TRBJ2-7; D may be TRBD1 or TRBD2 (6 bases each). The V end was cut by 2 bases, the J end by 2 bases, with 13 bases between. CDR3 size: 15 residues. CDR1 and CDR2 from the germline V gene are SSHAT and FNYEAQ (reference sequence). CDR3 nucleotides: TGTGCCAGCAGCTTAAGCAGGGGAGGCCCCTACGAGCAGTACTTC. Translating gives CASSLSRGGPYEQYF.

CDR3 coding DNA: TGCGCCAGCAGTGAGTGGGGGGGACGGGGCACTGAAGCTTTCTTT. Protein: CASSEWGGRGTEAFF. The V gene is TRBV10-1, the J gene TRBJ1-1, with D possibly being TRBD1 (5 bases). The CDR3 consists of 15 residues. From germline, CDR1 is WNHNN and CDR2 SYGVQD (reference sequence). The V and J ends lost 1 base and 4 bases respectively, with 13 bases between them.

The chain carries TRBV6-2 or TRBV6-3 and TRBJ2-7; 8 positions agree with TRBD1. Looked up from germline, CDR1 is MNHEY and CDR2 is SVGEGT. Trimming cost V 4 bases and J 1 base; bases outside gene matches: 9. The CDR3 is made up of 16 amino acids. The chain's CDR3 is CASSSPGGGRSYEQYF. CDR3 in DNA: TGTGCCAGCAGTTCCCCAGGGGGCGGCCGATCCTACGAGCAGTACTTC.

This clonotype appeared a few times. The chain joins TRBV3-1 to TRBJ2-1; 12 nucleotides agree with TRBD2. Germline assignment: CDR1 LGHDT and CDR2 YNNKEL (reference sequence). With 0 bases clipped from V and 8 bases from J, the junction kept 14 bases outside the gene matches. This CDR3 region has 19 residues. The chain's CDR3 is CASSQEGGELAGGKHEQFF. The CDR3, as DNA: TGTGCCAGCAGCCAAGAAGGGGGCGAACTAGCGGGAGGCAAGCATGAGCAGTTCTTC.

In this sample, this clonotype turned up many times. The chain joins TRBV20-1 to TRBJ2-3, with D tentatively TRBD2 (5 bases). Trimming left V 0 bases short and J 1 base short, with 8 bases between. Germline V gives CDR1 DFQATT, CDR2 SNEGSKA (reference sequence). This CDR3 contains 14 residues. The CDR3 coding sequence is TGCAGTGCTAGAGATCCGCGGGGCACAGATACGCAGTATTTT. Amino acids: CSARDPRGTDTQYF.

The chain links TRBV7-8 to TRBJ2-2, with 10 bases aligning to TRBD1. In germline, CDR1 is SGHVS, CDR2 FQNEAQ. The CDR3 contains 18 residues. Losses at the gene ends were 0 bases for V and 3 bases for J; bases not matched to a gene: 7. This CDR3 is CASSLAVWGTGDTGELFF. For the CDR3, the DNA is TGTGCCAGCAGCTTAGCGGTTTGGGGGACAGGGGACACCGGGGAGCTGTTTTTT.

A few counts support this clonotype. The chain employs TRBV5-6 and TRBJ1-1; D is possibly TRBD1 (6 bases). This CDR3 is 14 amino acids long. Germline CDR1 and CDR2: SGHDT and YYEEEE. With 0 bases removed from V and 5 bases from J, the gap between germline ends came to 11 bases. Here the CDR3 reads CASSLGQGLTEAFF. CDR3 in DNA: TGTGCCAGCAGCTTGGGGCAGGGGTTAACTGAAGCTTTCTTT.

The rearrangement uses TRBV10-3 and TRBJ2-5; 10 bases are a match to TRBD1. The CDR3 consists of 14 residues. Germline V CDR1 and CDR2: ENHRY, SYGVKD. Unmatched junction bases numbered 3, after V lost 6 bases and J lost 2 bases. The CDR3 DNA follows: TGTGCCATCAGGACGGGACAGGGGCAAGAGACCCAGTACTTC. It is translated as CAIRTGQGQETQYF.